This TCR beta chain derives from a study of T cell repertoires in cytomegalovirus infection. The wider study: Recently identified HLA-C-restricted CMV epitopes and well-studied HLA-B-restricted CMV epitopes were used by the study. Carrying CMV and the relevant HLA type showed in public TCR beta signatures. Study outcomes and limitations: Individuals carrying CMV plus the relevant HLA were identified by cumulative frequency of public TCR beta families.

CDR1 is DFQATT, CDR2 SNEGSKA, per germline (reference sequence). The CDR3 contains 16 residues. V shed 0 bases and J shed 2 bases, with 14 bases lying between them. From the reads, TCRdb called clonotypes with MiXCR, one entry per CDR3 protein. The repertoire holds some 560,000 distinct CDR3 sequences, with around 40% as singletons. This clonotype was counted a single time. Antigen specificity is unknown. The sample was cultured PBMCs, taken from culture after CMV antigen stimulation. The TCR comes from a human donor in good health (CMV status not recorded). Some clones in this sample may be carry-over from other donors' samples. The chain uses TRBV20-1 and TRBJ2-1; D remains ambiguous. The CDR3 coding sequence is TGCAGTGCTAGAGATCTCATGGGCGGAACCTACAATGAGCAGTTCTTC. This gives the protein CSARDLMGGTYNEQFF.